The rows below give T cell receptor beta chains drawn from one sample of a study of cytomegalovirus exposure and HLA in healthy donors. Profiling relied on immunoSEQ multiplex PCR, and the TCRdb table lists in-frame clones only, not all of them. Of roughly 140,000 clones in the sample, roughly a tenth were seen once. Sequencing was carried out using PBMCs. The source is a male donor in good health and CMV-seronegative. Both conserved end residues are part of each CDR3. D genes are given only for firm matches. Clone sizes are given selectively: once, few, many, or a class where the clone is expanded.

CASTKRLDYGYTF,TGTGCCAGCACTAAGCGGTTGGATTATGGCTACACCTTC,13,TRBV6-1,NA,TRBJ1-2,NA
CASSQEGTSYEQYF,TGCGCCAGCAGCCAAGAGGGGACATCTTACGAGCAGTACTTC,14,TRBV4-3,few,TRBJ2-7,NA
CASSLGLAGGFPPGELFF,TGTGCCAGCAGCTTGGGACTAGCGGGAGGGTTCCCCCCCGGGGAGCTGTTTTTT,18,TRBV7-2,few,TRBJ2-2,TRBD2
CASSQDAQAPTEAFF,TGCGCCAGCAGCCAAGATGCACAGGCCCCCACTGAAGCTTTCTTT,15,TRBV4-3,NA,TRBJ1-1,NA
CASSMIGAGERGQPQHF,TGTGCCAGTAGTATGATTGGCGCAGGGGAAAGGGGGCAGCCCCAGCATTTT,17,TRBV19,NA,TRBJ1-5,NA
CASSQTGSGETQYF,TGCGCCAGCAGCCAGACAGGGTCGGGCGAGACCCAGTACTTC,14,TRBV4-1,few,TRBJ2-5,TRBD1
CASSVRLQGGNTGELFF,TGTGCCAGCAGCGTCCGATTACAGGGGGGGAACACCGGGGAGCTGTTTTTT,17,TRBV9,few,TRBJ2-2,TRBD1
CASSSLTRGGGELFF,TGCGCCAGCAGCTCCCTAACCCGAGGGGGCGGGGAGCTGTTTTTT,15,TRBV5-1,few,TRBJ2-2,NA
CAWGDTGHLFF,TGTGCCTGGGGCGATACGGGACATTTGTTCTTC,11,TRBV30,few,TRBJ2-1,NA
CASSLVWGEGGEQYF,TGCGCCAGCAGCCTGGTATGGGGGGAGGGGGGCGAGCAGTACTTC,15,TRBV4-1,NA,TRBJ2-7,NA
CASRSGTGQPQHF,TGTGCCAGCCGATCTGGGACAGGACAGCCCCAGCATTTT,13,TRBV28,NA,TRBJ1-5,TRBD1
CASSVGGDSYNEQFF,TGTGCCAGCAGCGTAGGCGGAGACTCCTACAATGAGCAGTTCTTC,15,TRBV9,NA,TRBJ2-1,NA
CASSFGLAGGDTQYF,TGTGCCAGCAGCTTCGGACTAGCGGGGGGAGATACGCAGTATTTT,15,TRBV7-2,NA,TRBJ2-3,TRBD2
CASSHRPRGYNEQFF,TGTGCCAGCAGCCACAGACCCAGGGGCTACAATGAGCAGTTCTTC,15,TRBV6-5,few,TRBJ2-1,NA
CASSKPRGVGNTEAFF,TGTGCCAGCAGCAAACCCCGCGGGGTAGGGAACACTGAAGCTTTCTTT,16,TRBV28,few,TRBJ1-1,NA
CSVWTGGTETQYF,TGCAGCGTTTGGACAGGGGGGACAGAGACCCAGTACTTC,13,TRBV29-1,few,TRBJ2-5,TRBD1
CASSASGGLGREQYF,TGTGCCAGCAGTGCCTCAGGGGGGTTGGGGAGAGAGCAGTACTTC,15,TRBV25-1,few,TRBJ2-7,NA
CASSLTAGGFYGYTF,TGTGCCAGCAGCCTAACGGCAGGGGGCTTTTATGGCTACACCTTC,15,TRBV7-2,NA,TRBJ1-2,TRBD1
CASSLARRTGGEKYANEKLFF,TGTGCCAGCAGCTTAGCGAGGAGGACAGGGGGCGAAAAATACGCTAATGAAAAACTGTTTTTT,21,TRBV7-8,few,TRBJ1-4,TRBD1
CASSVDSTEAFF,TGTGCCAGCAGTGTCGACAGCACTGAAGCTTTCTTT,12,TRBV6-5,few,TRBJ1-1,NA
CASSERSGITDTQYF,TGTGCCAGCAGTGAAAGGAGCGGGATCACAGATACGCAGTATTTT,15,TRBV6-1,NA,TRBJ2-3,TRBD2
CASIGLAGDEQYF,TGTGCCAGCATTGGACTAGCGGGGGACGAGCAGTACTTC,13,TRBV2,NA,TRBJ2-7,TRBD2
CAWSVSRGQGNQPQHF,TGTGCCTGGAGTGTGAGTAGAGGACAGGGCAATCAGCCCCAGCATTTT,16,TRBV30,few,TRBJ1-5,TRBD1
CASAATGDGETQYF,TGTGCCAGCGCTGCGACAGGGGACGGAGAGACCCAGTACTTC,14,TRBV7-9,NA,TRBJ2-5,TRBD1
CASSLTGTYTEAFF,TGTGCCAGCAGTTTGACAGGGACCTACACTGAAGCTTTCTTT,14,TRBV28,few,TRBJ1-1,TRBD1
CASSAGTGGGVNTEAFF,TGCGCCAGCAGCGCCGGGACAGGGGGCGGCGTGAACACTGAAGCTTTCTTT,17,TRBV4-3,NA,TRBJ1-1,TRBD1
CASSYSGLGGNEQFF,TGTGCCAGCAGTTACTCGGGACTAGGGGGGAATGAGCAGTTCTTC,15,TRBV6-5,NA,TRBJ2-1,TRBD2
CASNFREANTGELFF,TGTGCCAGCAATTTCAGGGAAGCGAACACCGGGGAGCTGTTTTTT,15,TRBV6-5,few,TRBJ2-2,NA
CASNYGTTFTGELFF,TGCGCCAGCAACTACGGAACTACCTTCACCGGGGAGCTGTTTTTT,15,TRBV4-3,NA,TRBJ2-2,NA
CSVVLGNSNEQFF,TGCAGCGTTGTGCTCGGGAATAGCAATGAGCAGTTCTTC,13,TRBV29-1,few,TRBJ2-1,NA
CASRSPGLAASGELFF,TGTGCCAGCAGGTCGCCGGGACTAGCGGCTTCCGGGGAGCTGTTTTTT,16,TRBV5-6,few,TRBJ2-2,TRBD2
CASSSREPLNTGELFF,TGTGCCAGCAGCTCTAGGGAGCCCCTTAACACCGGGGAGCTGTTTTTT,16,TRBV7-9,few,TRBJ2-2,NA
CASSARDSKTYEQYF,TGCGCCAGCAGCGCCCGGGACTCAAAGACCTACGAGCAGTACTTC,15,TRBV9,NA,TRBJ2-7,NA
CASSWTGETQYF,TGTGCCAGCAGCTGGACAGGGGAGACCCAGTACTTC,12,TRBV13,few,TRBJ2-5,TRBD1
CASSPRTGSRGNYGYTF,TGTGCCAGCAGCCCCCGGACAGGGAGCCGCGGGAACTATGGCTACACCTTC,17,TRBV5-6,few,TRBJ1-2,TRBD1
CASSSRTSGRSDEQFF,TGCGCCAGCAGCTCCCGAACTAGCGGGAGATCCGATGAGCAGTTCTTC,16,TRBV4-1,NA,TRBJ2-1,TRBD2
CASSVGQGSYGYTF,TGTGCCAGCAGTGTGGGACAGGGGTCCTATGGCTACACCTTC,14,TRBV6-4,NA,TRBJ1-2,TRBD1
CASSYWTGGTDTQYF,TGTGCCAGCAGTTACTGGACAGGGGGCACAGATACGCAGTATTTT,15,TRBV6-6,few,TRBJ2-3,TRBD1
CASGLGQGANNEQFF,TGTGCCAGCGGGCTAGGTCAGGGGGCAAACAATGAGCAGTTCTTC,15,TRBV9,few,TRBJ2-1,TRBD1
CASSLAGGKGEKLFF,TGTGCCAGCAGCTTAGCGGGAGGGAAAGGCGAAAAACTGTTTTTT,15,TRBV7-8,NA,TRBJ1-4,NA
CASSVQGAGGTEAFF,TGCGCCAGCAGCGTACAGGGGGCTGGCGGCACTGAAGCTTTCTTT,15,TRBV5-1,NA,TRBJ1-1,TRBD1
CASSQANRFASPLHF,TGCGCCAGCAGCCAAGCTAACAGGTTTGCCTCACCCCTCCACTTT,15,TRBV4-1,NA,TRBJ1-6,NA
CASSQEGGVSTDTQYF,TGCGCCAGCAGCCAAGAAGGCGGGGTCAGCACAGATACGCAGTATTTT,16,TRBV4-1,few,TRBJ2-3,NA
CASSLGQSTIEQFF,TGCGCCAGCAGCTTGGGACAGTCTACAATTGAGCAGTTCTTC,14,TRBV5-1,few,TRBJ2-1,NA
CASSQETEDTQYF,TGTGCCAGCAGCCAAGAGACGGAGGATACGCAGTATTTT,13,TRBV4-2,NA,TRBJ2-3,NA
CAGVPWGGTSGNTIYF,TGTGCCGGCGTCCCTTGGGGGGGGACTTCTGGAAACACCATATATTTT,16,TRBV30,NA,TRBJ1-3,NA
CASSLGEAGRLQPQHF,TGTGCCAGCAGCTTAGGTGAGGCAGGGAGGTTACAGCCCCAGCATTTT,16,TRBV7-9,NA,TRBJ1-5,NA
CASSHPDRGNYEQYF,TGTGCCAGCAGCCACCCAGACAGGGGAAACTACGAGCAGTACTTC,15,TRBV21-1,NA,TRBJ2-7,NA